This T cell receptor (beta chain) appears in the sequencing data of a study of neurological immune-mediated disorders. This clonotype occurred many times. Germline lookup yields CDR1 SGHRS and CDR2 YFSETQ. CDR3 length equals 15 residues. V dropped 0 bases and J dropped 6; count of bases not matched to a gene: 5. The unsorted libraries were produced from 2 million PBMCs held at -80 C. TCRdb itself ran the 5' RACE reads through MiXCR, one entry per CDR3 protein. The sample records about 60,000 distinct CDR3 sequences, more than 3% being singletons. Sequenced sample: PBMCs. The source of this sequence is a woman between 55 and 75 years old with multiple sclerosis. The chain joins TRBV5-1 to TRBJ2-7; 11 positions match TRBD1. The CDR3 protein is CASSLDGQGAFEQYF. The CDR3 DNA reads TGCGCCAGCAGCTTGGATGGACAGGGGGCGTTCGAGCAGTACTTC.